These 28 T cell receptor beta chains were sequenced from one sample in a study of response to subunit inactivated influenza vaccine. TCRdb reprocessed the RT-PCR reads with MiXCR, giving one entry per CDR3 protein. The repertoire includes around 470,000 distinct CDR3 sequences, approximately 6.9% of them detected once, and about an eighth sits in the top ten. The specimen was PBMCs from blood, collected less than 30 months after vaccination. These TCRs come from a man between 50 and 69 years old who received an inactivated influenza vaccine.

The rearrangement uses TRBV2 and TRBJ2-5, with 7 bases identical to TRBD2. V lost 10 bases, J lost 4 bases, and 6 bases stayed unmatched. Germline values: CDR1 SNHLY, CDR2 FYNNEI. This CDR3 spans 12 amino acids. In DNA, the CDR3 is TGTGCCATAAGGAGGGAGGGAGAGACCCAGTACTTC. Translated, it gives CAIRREGETQYF.

There are a few counts of this clonotype. The chain carries TRBV20-1 and TRBJ2-1; 8 nucleotides agree with TRBD2. The germline CDR1 and CDR2 sequences are DFQATT and SNEGSKA (reference sequence). There are 15 residues in the CDR3. V was clipped by 0 bases and J by 8 bases; unmatched bases: 9. The chain's CDR3 is CSARDPKSGSHEQFF. The DNA for the CDR3 is TGCAGTGCTAGAGACCCGAAGAGCGGGAGCCATGAGCAGTTCTTC.

This clonotype came up many times. The rearrangement joins TRBV5-6 to TRBJ1-2; D is unresolved. Germline V CDR1 and CDR2: SGHDT, YYEEEE. The CDR3 is made up of 14 amino acids. V was trimmed by 2 bases and J by 4 bases, leaving 12 bases between them. The CDR3 DNA follows: TGTGCCAGCAGCTTCCCGGGCGTGGGCTATGGCTACACCTTC. As protein: CASSFPGVGYGYTF.

This clonotype was found a few times. J is TRBJ2-7 and V is TRBV5-1; 8 bases line up with TRBD1. V lost 4 bases to trimming and J lost 6 bases; unmatched junction nucleotides: 9. The germline CDR1 and CDR2 sequences are SGHRS and YFSETQ. The CDR3 contains 14 residues. The CDR3 nucleotides read TGCGCCAGCAGCCTTGGACAGGGCGCCTCCGAGCAGTACTTC. Encoded protein: CASSLGQGASEQYF.

This clonotype was seen a few times. This chain uses TRBV4-2 with TRBJ2-3; TRBD2 matches 12 bases. The CDR3 contains 17 residues. Per germline, CDR1 LGHNA and CDR2 YNFKEQ. Unmatched junction bases numbered 11, after V lost 6 bases and J lost 4 bases. In nucleotides, the CDR3 is TGTGCCAGCAGTCGGGCCGTCCTAGCGGGAGGGTCAGATACGCAGTATTTT. Its translation: CASSRAVLAGGSDTQYF.

A few counts support this clonotype. The V gene is TRBV29-1, the J gene TRBJ2-1; 9 bases fit TRBD1. Germline V gene sequence: CDR1 SQVTM, CDR2 ANQGSEA. V was pared by 7 bases and J by 5 bases, with 6 bases of the junction left unmatched. This CDR3 is 13 amino acids long. The CDR3 here is CSGSGTGNNEQFF. The CDR3, as DNA: TGCAGCGGCTCCGGGACAGGGAACAATGAGCAGTTCTTC.

The rearrangement uses TRBV6-2 or TRBV6-3 and TRBJ1-1; D call uncertain. V was trimmed by 0 bases and J by 0 bases, leaving 11 bases between them. The germline V gene encodes CDR1 MNHEY and CDR2 SVGEGT. This CDR3 region has 16 residues. CDR3 DNA: TGTGCCAGCAGTTACTCGGAGGTTGCCATGAACACTGAAGCTTTCTTT. Translation gives CASSYSEVAMNTEAFF.

The chain couples TRBV9 to TRBJ2-1; TRBD2 matches 9 bases. Looked up from germline, CDR1 is SGDLS and CDR2 is YYNGEE. This CDR3 comprises 13 residues. The V segment lost 5 bases and the J segment 10 bases; nucleotides outside the gene matches: 7. The CDR3 region is CASSPWAGGEQFF. CDR3 in DNA: TGTGCCAGCAGTCCATGGGCGGGAGGGGAGCAGTTCTTC.

This clonotype was observed a handful of times. V gene TRBV28 combines with J gene TRBJ2-7, with TRBD1 as a possible D gene (8 bases). The CDR3 is made up of 15 amino acids. Germline-derived CDR1 and CDR2 are MDHEN and SYDVKM. Trimming took off 7 bases at V and 1 base at J, with 17 bases between the two ends. Written as DNA, the CDR3 is TGTGCCAGCAACAACAGGGGGGGGCAATCCTACGAGCAGTACTTC. It encodes CASNNRGGQSYEQYF.

This clonotype was seen more than once but under ten times. This sequence joins TRBV6-2 or TRBV6-3 and TRBJ2-3, with D possibly called TRBD1 or TRBD2 (5 bases each). This CDR3 spans 16 amino acids. CDR1 is MNHEY, CDR2 SVGEGT, per germline. Trimming shortened V by 8 bases and J by 4 bases, and 22 bases separated the two germline ends. DNA of the CDR3: TGTGCCAGCCGCAAGGTCCGGGACGATCGCCCAGATACGCAGTATTTT. Translated, it gives CASRKVRDDRPDTQYF.

The J gene is TRBJ2-2, the V gene TRBV20-1; weak D call: TRBD1 (6 bases). The CDR3 runs 15 residues. V shed 3 bases and J shed 2 bases, with 13 bases lying between them. CDR1 and CDR2 (germline): DFQATT, SNEGSKA (reference sequence). The CDR3 DNA sequence: TGCAGTGCTAGGAGTCAGGGGATAAACACCGGGGAGCTGTTTTTT. As protein: CSARSQGINTGELFF.

This clonotype has just a few counts. V is TRBV7-2 and J is TRBJ2-5; no clear D gene. There are 14 residues in the CDR3. Germline V lookup: CDR1 SGHTA, CDR2 FQGNSA. Trimming stripped 5 bases from V and 7 bases from J, with 17 bases between. The CDR3 region has the DNA TGTGCCAGCAGCCTATCTGGACGGAATGGGACCCAGTACTTC. Protein product: CASSLSGRNGTQYF.

Many counts were recorded for this clonotype. The chain links TRBV28 to TRBJ2-7; D might be TRBD1 or TRBD2, each matching 5 bases. CDR3 size: 15 residues. Germline CDR1 is MDHEN and CDR2 is SYDVKM. Deletions cut 4 bases from V and 5 bases from J, with 18 bases between. As DNA, the CDR3 is TGTGCCAGCAGTTCCATCGGGACGGGGACCGACGAGCAGTACTTC. Encoded protein: CASSSIGTGTDEQYF.

This rearrangement joins TRBV4-3 to TRBJ2-2; D is unresolved. CDR1 LGHNA and CDR2 YSLEER come from the germline V gene. V lost 1 base, J lost 0 bases, and 9 bases lay in between. The CDR3 consists of 16 residues. CDR3 in amino acids: CASSQVPIPNTGELFF. The CDR3 nucleotides are TGCGCCAGCAGCCAAGTCCCCATACCGAACACCGGGGAGCTGTTTTTT.

This clonotype was counted only a few times. This chain links TRBV4-3 with TRBJ2-5, with a weak D call TRBD2 (5 bases). Germline CDR1 is LGHNA and CDR2 is YSLEER. Deletions cut 0 bases from V and 9 bases from J, with 8 bases between. The length of the CDR3 is 12 residues. The CDR3 DNA sequence: TGCGCCAGCAGCCAAGATGAGGGTCCCCAGTACTTC. It is translated as CASSQDEGPQYF.

This clonotype was observed a handful of times. This rearrangement joins TRBV20-1 to TRBJ2-7; 7 nucleotides line up with TRBD2. The V gene's germline CDR1 is DFQATT and CDR2 SNEGSKA (reference sequence). V was clipped by 0 bases and J by 7 bases; unmatched bases: 6. This CDR3 region has 13 residues. The CDR3 nucleotides read TGCAGTGCTAGAGATGGCGGGAGATATGAGCAGTACTTC. This sequence encodes CSARDGGRYEQYF.

The chain carries TRBV14 and TRBJ1-1, with D hard to call. Trimming stripped 0 bases from V and 6 bases from J, with 8 bases between. The CDR3 consists of 13 residues. The germline V gene has CDR1 SGHDN and CDR2 FVKESK. The CDR3 DNA reads TGTGCCAGCAGCCAAGAAACCGGCTCTGAAGCTTTCTTT. Its protein product is CASSQETGSEAFF.

V and J are TRBV21-1 and TRBJ1-4; the table's D call, TRBD1, was not checked against the DNA. TRBV21-1 is termed a pseudogene. The CDR3 contains 15 residues. As DNA, the CDR3 is TGTGCCAGCAGCAAAGTTCAGGGAACTAATGAAAAACTGTTTTTT. Amino acid sequence: CASSKVQGTNEKLFF.

This chain joins TRBV20-1 and TRBJ2-3, with 11 bases that match TRBD2. V lost 3 bases and J lost 2; bases outside the gene matches: 7. Per the germline V gene, CDR1 is DFQATT and CDR2 is SNEGSKA (reference sequence). The CDR3 runs to 16 residues. The CDR3 spells CSASWISGRATDTQYF. For the CDR3, the DNA is TGCAGTGCTAGTTGGATTAGCGGGAGGGCCACAGATACGCAGTATTTT.

This clonotype was observed a few times. V and J are TRBV6-2 or TRBV6-3 and TRBJ2-3; perhaps TRBD1 as D (5 bases). From germline, CDR1 is MNHEY and CDR2 SVGEGT. CDR3 length: 15 residues. The ends were cut back, 2 bases at V and 6 bases at J, with 15 bases in the middle. The CDR3 region has the DNA TGTGCCAGCAGTTACCCCCCCAGGGTACACGATACGCAGTATTTT. This sequence encodes CASSYPPRVHDTQYF.

J is TRBJ2-2 and V is TRBV7-2, with TRBD2 matching over 9 bases. CDR1 is SGHTA, CDR2 FQGNSA, per germline. The CDR3 consists of 15 residues. The J segment lost 6 bases and the V segment lost 4 bases, leaving 6 bases of the junction unmatched. The chain's CDR3 is CASSSAGGLAGELFF. The CDR3, as DNA: TGTGCCAGCAGCTCCGCGGGAGGGCTGGCCGGGGAGCTGTTTTTT.

The chain recombines TRBV15 with TRBJ2-3, with TRBD2 matching over 10 bases. The CDR3 covers 17 residues. The V segment lost 0 bases and the J segment 3 bases; nucleotides outside the gene matches: 6. Germline CDR1 reads LNHNV; CDR2 reads YYDKDF (reference sequence). The CDR3 region is CATSRDPSGSLTDTQYF. CDR3 nucleotide sequence: TGTGCCACCAGCAGAGATCCTAGCGGGAGCCTTACAGATACGCAGTATTTT.

The chain recombines TRBV28 with TRBJ1-2, with 7 positions matching TRBD1. The V segment lost 6 bases and the J segment 2 bases; nucleotides outside the gene matches: 12. This CDR3 comprises 16 residues. CDR1 and CDR2 from the germline V gene are MDHEN and SYDVKM. CDR3 coding DNA: TGTGCCAGCAGATTCTCACAGCCAGGGGGGAACTATGGCTACACCTTC. As protein: CASRFSQPGGNYGYTF.

This clonotype was seen only a few times. The chain couples TRBV7-2 to TRBJ2-3, with D possibly being TRBD1 or TRBD2 (5 bases each). Per the germline V gene, CDR1 is SGHTA and CDR2 is FQGNSA. V dropped 2 bases and J dropped 3 bases, with 12 bases sitting between them. CDR3 length equals 15 residues. The CDR3 spells CASSLSGTLTDTQYF. In nucleotides, the CDR3 is TGTGCCAGCAGCTTATCCGGGACCTTGACAGATACGCAGTATTTT. Supplemented by reference TRBV7-2 and TRBJ2-3, the full variable domain reads GAGVSQSPSNKVTEKGKDVELRCDPISGHTALYWYRQSLGQGLEFLIYFQGNSAPDKSGLPSDRFSAERTGGSVSTLTIQRTQQEDSAVYLCASSLSGTLTDTQYFGPGTRLTVL.

A few counts support this clonotype. The chain joins TRBV11-1 to TRBJ2-1, with TRBD2 matching over 13 bases. Germline V gene data show CDR1 as SGHAT and CDR2 as FQDESV (reference sequence). The CDR3 covers 18 residues. V dropped 1 base and J dropped 6; count of bases not matched to a gene: 9. The chain's CDR3 is CASSLVGGLAGVGNEQFF. The CDR3 DNA sequence: TGTGCCAGCAGCTTAGTTGGCGGACTAGCGGGAGTCGGCAATGAGCAGTTCTTC.

The table lists this clonotype with many counts. The V call is TRBV12-3 or TRBV12-4, the J call TRBJ2-4; D unclear. CDR3 length: 13 amino acids. Trimming cost V 0 bases and J 7 bases, with 7 bases left between them. The CDR3 region has the DNA TGTGCCAGCAGTTTAGCAGGGAAGAACATTCAGTACTTC. Its protein product is CASSLAGKNIQYF.

This chain joins TRBV5-1 and TRBJ2-3; D might be TRBD1 or TRBD2, each matching 5 bases. This CDR3 contains 15 residues. V lost 3 bases and J lost 6, with 17 bases in between. The germline gives CDR1 SGHRS, CDR2 YFSETQ. CDR3 amino acids: CASSSWDPMGDTQYF. CDR3 nucleotides: TGCGCCAGCAGCTCCTGGGACCCAATGGGGGATACGCAGTATTTT.

This clonotype was picked up many times. The rearrangement uses TRBV20-1 and TRBJ1-2; tentative D call: TRBD1 (5 bases). The CDR3 covers 15 residues. The germline V gene has CDR1 DFQATT and CDR2 SNEGSKA (reference sequence). V lost 8 bases and J 2 bases, leaving 21 bases between the germline ends. The CDR3 loop reads CSTGTRGTVNYGYTF. In nucleotides, the CDR3 is TGCAGTACGGGGACCCGCGGGACGGTAAACTATGGCTACACCTTC.